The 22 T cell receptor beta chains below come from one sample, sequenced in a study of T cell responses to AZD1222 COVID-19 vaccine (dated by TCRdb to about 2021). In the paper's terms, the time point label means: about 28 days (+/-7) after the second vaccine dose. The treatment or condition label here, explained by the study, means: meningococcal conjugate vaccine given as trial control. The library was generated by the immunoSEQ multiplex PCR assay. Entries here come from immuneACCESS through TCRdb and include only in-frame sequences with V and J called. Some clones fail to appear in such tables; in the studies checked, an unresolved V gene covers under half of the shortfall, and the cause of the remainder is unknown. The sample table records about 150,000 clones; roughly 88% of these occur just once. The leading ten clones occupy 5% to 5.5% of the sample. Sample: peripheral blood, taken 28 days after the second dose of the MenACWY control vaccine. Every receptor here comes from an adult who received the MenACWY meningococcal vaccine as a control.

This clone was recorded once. CDR3 protein: CAISEGSSGGFRETQYF. The CDR3 DNA is TGTGCCATCAGTGAGGGTTCTAGCGGGGGGTTTCGTGAGACCCAGTACTTC. The genes are TRBV10-3 and TRBJ2-5, with 11 bases lining up with TRBD2. Germline CDR1 is ENHRY and CDR2 is SYGVKD. The CDR3 is 17 residues long. V lost 2 bases to trimming and J lost 5 bases; unmatched junction nucleotides: 10.

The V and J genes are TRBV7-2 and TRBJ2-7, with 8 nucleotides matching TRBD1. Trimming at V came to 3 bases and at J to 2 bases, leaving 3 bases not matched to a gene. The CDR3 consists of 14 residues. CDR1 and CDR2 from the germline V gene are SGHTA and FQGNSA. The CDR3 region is CASSFVQGAYEQYF. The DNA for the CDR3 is TGTGCCAGCAGCTTCGTACAGGGGGCCTACGAGCAGTACTTC. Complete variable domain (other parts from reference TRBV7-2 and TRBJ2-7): GAGVSQSPSNKVTEKGKDVELRCDPISGHTALYWYRQSLGQGLEFLIYFQGNSAPDKSGLPSDRFSAERTGGSVSTLTIQRTQQEDSAVYLCASSFVQGAYEQYFGPGTRLTVT.

The CDR3 DNA is TGTGCCAGCAGTTACAGGGACGGAGGGAATTCACCCCTCCACTTT. Its translation: CASSYRDGGNSPLHF. V is TRBV6-5 and J is TRBJ1-6; TRBD1 might be the D (5 bases). Germline CDR1 MNHEY, CDR2 SVGAGI. Trimming removed 2 bases from V and 7 bases from J, with 12 bases in between. The CDR3 consists of 15 residues.

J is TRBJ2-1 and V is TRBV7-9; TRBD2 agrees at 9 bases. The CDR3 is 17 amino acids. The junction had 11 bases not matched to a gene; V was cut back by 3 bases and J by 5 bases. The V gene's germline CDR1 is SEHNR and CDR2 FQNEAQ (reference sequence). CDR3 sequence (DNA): TGTGCCAGCAGCTTGGGGCTCGTCGCGGGAGGGGACAATGAGCAGTTCTTC. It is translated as CASSLGLVAGGDNEQFF.

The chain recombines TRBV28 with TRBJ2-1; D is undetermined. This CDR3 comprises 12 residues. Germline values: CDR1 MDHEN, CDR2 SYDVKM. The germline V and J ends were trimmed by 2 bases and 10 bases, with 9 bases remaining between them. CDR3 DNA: TGTGCCAGCAGTTTAGTAGGCCAGGAGCAGTTCTTC. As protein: CASSLVGQEQFF.

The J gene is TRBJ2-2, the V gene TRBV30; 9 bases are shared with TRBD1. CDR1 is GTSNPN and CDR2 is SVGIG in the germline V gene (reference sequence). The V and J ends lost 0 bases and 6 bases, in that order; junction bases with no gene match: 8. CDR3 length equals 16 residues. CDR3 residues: CAWSVSRQGDSGELFF. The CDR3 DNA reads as TGTGCCTGGAGTGTATCGCGACAGGGGGATTCCGGGGAGCTGTTTTTT.

CDR3 region: CASSDQGGTEAFF. In nucleotides, the CDR3 is TGTGCCAGCAGTGATCAGGGGGGCACTGAAGCTTTCTTT. This chain joins TRBV6-1 and TRBJ1-1, with 7 positions matching TRBD1. Germline V CDR1 and CDR2: MNHNS, SASEGT. The CDR3 length is 13 residues. Trimming cost V 3 bases and J 4 bases; bases outside gene matches: 2.

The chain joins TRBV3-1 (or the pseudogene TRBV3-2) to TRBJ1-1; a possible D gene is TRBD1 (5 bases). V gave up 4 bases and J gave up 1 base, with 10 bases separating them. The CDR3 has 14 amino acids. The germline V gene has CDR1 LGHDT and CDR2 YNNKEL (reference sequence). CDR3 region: CASSLREENTEAFF. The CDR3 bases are TGTGCCAGCAGCCTCAGGGAAGAGAACACTGAAGCTTTCTTT.

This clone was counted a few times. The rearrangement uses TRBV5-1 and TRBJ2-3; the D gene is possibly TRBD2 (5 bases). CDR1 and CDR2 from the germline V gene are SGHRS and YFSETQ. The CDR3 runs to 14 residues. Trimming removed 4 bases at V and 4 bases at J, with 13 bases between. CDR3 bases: TGCGCCAGCAGCCAAGACCGGGATCCAGATACGCAGTATTTT. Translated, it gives CASSQDRDPDTQYF.

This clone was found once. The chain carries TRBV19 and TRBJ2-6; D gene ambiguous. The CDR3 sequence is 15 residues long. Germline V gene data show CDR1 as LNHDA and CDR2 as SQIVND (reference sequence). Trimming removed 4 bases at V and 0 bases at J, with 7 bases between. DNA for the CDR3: TGTGCCAGTAGTACCACCGGCTCTGGGGCCAACGTCCTGACTTTC. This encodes CASSTTGSGANVLTF.

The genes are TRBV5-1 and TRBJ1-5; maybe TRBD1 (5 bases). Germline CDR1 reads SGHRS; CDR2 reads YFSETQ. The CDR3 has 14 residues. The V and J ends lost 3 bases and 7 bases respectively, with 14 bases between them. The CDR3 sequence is CASSWDGSGQPQHF. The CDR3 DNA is TGCGCCAGCAGCTGGGACGGGTCCGGGCAGCCCCAGCATTTT.

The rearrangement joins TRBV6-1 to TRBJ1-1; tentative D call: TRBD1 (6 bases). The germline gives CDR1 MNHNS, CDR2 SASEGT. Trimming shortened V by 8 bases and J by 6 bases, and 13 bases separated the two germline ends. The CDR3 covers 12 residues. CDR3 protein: CASGGGLPEAFF. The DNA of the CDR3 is TGTGCCAGCGGTGGGGGGCTGCCTGAAGCTTTCTTT.

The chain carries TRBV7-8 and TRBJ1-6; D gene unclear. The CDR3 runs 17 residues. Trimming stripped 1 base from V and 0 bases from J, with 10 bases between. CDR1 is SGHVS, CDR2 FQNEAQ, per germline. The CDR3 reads CASSLDRASSYNSPLHF. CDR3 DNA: TGTGCCAGCAGCTTAGATCGGGCAAGCTCCTATAATTCACCCCTCCACTTT.

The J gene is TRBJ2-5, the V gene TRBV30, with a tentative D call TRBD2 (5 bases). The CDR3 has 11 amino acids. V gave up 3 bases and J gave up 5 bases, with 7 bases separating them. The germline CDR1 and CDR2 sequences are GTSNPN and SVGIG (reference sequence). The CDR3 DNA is TGTGCCTGGAGCCGGGATGAGACCCAGTACTTC. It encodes CAWSRDETQYF.

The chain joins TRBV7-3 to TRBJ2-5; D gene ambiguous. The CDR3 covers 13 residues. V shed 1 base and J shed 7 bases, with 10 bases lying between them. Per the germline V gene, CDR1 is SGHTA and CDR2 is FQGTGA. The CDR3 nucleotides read TGTGCCAGCAGCTTAAGCATGGTGGGGACCCAGTACTTC. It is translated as CASSLSMVGTQYF.

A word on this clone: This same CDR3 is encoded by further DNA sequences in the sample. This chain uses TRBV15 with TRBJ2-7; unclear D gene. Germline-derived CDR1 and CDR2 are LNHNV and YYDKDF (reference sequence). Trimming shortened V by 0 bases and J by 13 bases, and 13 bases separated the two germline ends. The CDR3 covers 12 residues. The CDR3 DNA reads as TGTGCCACCAGCAGAGAAGGGCGACACTTCTACTTC. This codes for CATSREGRHFYF.

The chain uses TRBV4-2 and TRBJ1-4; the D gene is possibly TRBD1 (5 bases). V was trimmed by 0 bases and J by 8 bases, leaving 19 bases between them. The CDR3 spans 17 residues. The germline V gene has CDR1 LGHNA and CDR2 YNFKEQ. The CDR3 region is CASSQEIGQGKGEKLFF. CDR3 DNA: TGTGCCAGCAGCCAAGAAATTGGGCAGGGCAAGGGGGAAAAACTGTTTTTT.

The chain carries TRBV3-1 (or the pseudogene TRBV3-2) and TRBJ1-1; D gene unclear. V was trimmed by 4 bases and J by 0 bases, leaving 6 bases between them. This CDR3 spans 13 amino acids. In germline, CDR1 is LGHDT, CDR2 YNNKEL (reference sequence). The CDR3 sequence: CASSPGMNTEAFF. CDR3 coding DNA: TGTGCCAGCAGCCCAGGAATGAACACTGAAGCTTTCTTT.

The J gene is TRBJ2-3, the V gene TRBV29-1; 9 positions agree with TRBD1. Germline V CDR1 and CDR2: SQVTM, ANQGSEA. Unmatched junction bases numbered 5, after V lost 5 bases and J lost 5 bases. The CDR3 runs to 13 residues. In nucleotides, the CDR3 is TGCAGCGTTCACACAGGGGGCAAAGATACGCAGTATTTT. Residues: CSVHTGGKDTQYF.

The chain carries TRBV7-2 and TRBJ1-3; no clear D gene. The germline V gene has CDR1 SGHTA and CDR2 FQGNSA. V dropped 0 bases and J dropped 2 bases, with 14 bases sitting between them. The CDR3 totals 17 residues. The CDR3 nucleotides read TGTGCCAGCAGCTTAGCCCCAGTGGGAAATACTGGAAACACCATATATTTT. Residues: CASSLAPVGNTGNTIYF.

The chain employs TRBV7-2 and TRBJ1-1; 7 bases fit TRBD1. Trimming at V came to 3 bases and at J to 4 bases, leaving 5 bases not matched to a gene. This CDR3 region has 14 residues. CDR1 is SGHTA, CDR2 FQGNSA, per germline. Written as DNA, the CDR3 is TGTGCCAGCAGCTTTAACAGGGGCGCCACTGAAGCTTTCTTT. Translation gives CASSFNRGATEAFF.

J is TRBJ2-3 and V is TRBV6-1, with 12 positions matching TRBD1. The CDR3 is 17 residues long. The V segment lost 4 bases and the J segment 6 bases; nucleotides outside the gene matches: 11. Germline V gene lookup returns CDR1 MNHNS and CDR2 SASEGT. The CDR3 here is CASSGRPGQGAGDTQYF. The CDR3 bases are TGTGCCAGCAGTGGGCGGCCGGGACAGGGGGCAGGCGATACGCAGTATTTT.